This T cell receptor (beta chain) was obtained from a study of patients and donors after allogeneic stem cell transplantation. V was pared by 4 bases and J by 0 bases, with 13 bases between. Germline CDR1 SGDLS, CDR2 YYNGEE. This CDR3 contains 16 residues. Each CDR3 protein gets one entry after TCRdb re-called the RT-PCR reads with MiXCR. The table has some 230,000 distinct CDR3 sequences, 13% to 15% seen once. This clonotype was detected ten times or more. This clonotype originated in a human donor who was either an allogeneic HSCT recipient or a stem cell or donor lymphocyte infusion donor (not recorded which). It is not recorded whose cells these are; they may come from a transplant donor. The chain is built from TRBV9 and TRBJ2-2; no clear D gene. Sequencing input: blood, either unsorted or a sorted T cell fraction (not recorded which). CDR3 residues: CASSISLGANTGELFF. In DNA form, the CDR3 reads TGTGCCAGCAGCATTTCCTTGGGTGCGAACACCGGGGAGCTGTTTTTT.